Below are 19 T cell receptor beta chains sequenced from a single sample in a study of shared clonotypes between healthy human individuals. The method was immunoSEQ multiplex PCR; TCRdb's version includes in-frame clones alone and lacks a portion of them. The sample yields around 640,000 clones, roughly 95% seen once. CD45RO-negative cells were positively selected for CCR7, leaving out terminally differentiated effector memory CD45RA+ cells. Sample: naive CD8+ T cells sorted from blood. Receptor source: a woman younger than 45 in good health.

The rearrangement uses TRBV7-8 and TRBJ2-1; 9 nucleotides line up with TRBD1. The germline CDR1 and CDR2 sequences are SGHVS and FQNEAQ. After removal of 0 bases from V and 5 bases from J, the junction contained 5 bases not matched to a gene. The CDR3 is made up of 16 amino acids. CDR3 residues: CASSLARTGVHNEQFF. CDR3 in DNA: TGTGCCAGCAGCTTAGCTAGGACAGGGGTCCACAATGAGCAGTTCTTC.

The chain uses TRBV7-8 and TRBJ1-1; D not resolved. Germline-derived CDR1 and CDR2 are SGHVS and FQNEAQ. This CDR3 comprises 12 residues. With 3 bases removed from V and 3 bases from J, the gap between germline ends came to 5 bases. CDR3: CASSFSYTEAFF. The CDR3, as DNA: TGTGCCAGCAGCTTCTCGTACACTGAAGCTTTCTTT.

The rearrangement uses TRBV19 and TRBJ1-2; D remains ambiguous. This CDR3 region has 15 residues. The germline V and J ends were trimmed by 3 bases and 4 bases, with 15 bases remaining between them. Germline CDR1 is LNHDA and CDR2 is SQIVND (reference sequence). Here the CDR3 DNA reads TGTGCCAGTAGTATTGACGGGTTTGGGCCCTATGGCTACACCTTC. Amino acid sequence: CASSIDGFGPYGYTF.

The rearrangement joins TRBV7-2 to TRBJ2-2; D uncertain. There are 13 residues in the CDR3. Germline CDR1 is SGHTA and CDR2 is FQGNSA. V dropped 0 bases and J dropped 6 bases, with 5 bases sitting between them. The DNA of the CDR3 is TGTGCCAGCAGCTTAGCGGGTCCCGGGGAGCTGTTTTTT. Amino acid sequence: CASSLAGPGELFF.

The rearrangement joins TRBV28 to TRBJ1-1, with TRBD1 matching over 8 bases. Germline V gene sequence: CDR1 MDHEN, CDR2 SYDVKM. This CDR3 spans 14 amino acids. Trimming took 6 bases from V and 5 from J; bases not matched to a gene: 8. The CDR3 sequence is CASRPGQGWTEAFF. The CDR3 DNA is TGTGCCAGCAGACCCGGACAGGGTTGGACTGAAGCTTTCTTT. Variable domain in full (rest from reference TRBV28 and TRBJ1-1): DVKVTQSSRYLVKRTGEKVFLECVQDMDHENMFWYRQDPGLGLRLIYFSYDVKMKEKGDIPEGYSVSREKKERFSLILESASTNQTSMYLCASRPGQGWTEAFFGQGTRLTVV.

The chain joins TRBV10-2 to TRBJ2-5; 7 bases are shared with TRBD2. The V segment lost 4 bases and the J segment 2 bases; nucleotides outside the gene matches: 13. The CDR3 extends over 17 amino acids. Per the germline V gene, CDR1 is WSHSY and CDR2 is SAAADI. The DNA of the CDR3 is TGCGCCAGCAGTGTGATTCTTGCTAGCGGACTTCAAGAGACCCAGTACTTC. It is translated as CASSVILASGLQETQYF.

The V and J genes are TRBV4-1 and TRBJ1-1; 9 bases match TRBD1. The germline CDR1 and CDR2 sequences are MGHRA and YSYEKL. The CDR3 runs 17 residues. The junction had 14 bases not matched to a gene; V was cut back by 4 bases and J by 5 bases. The CDR3 coding sequence is TGCGCCAGCAGCCTACACGGGACAGGGTTGGGAGGGACTGAAGCTTTCTTT. Translated: CASSLHGTGLGGTEAFF.

This chain connects TRBV20-1 to TRBJ2-1; D is undetermined. The V gene lost 7 bases and the J gene lost 4 bases, with 8 bases spanning the gap. Germline V CDR1 and CDR2: DFQATT, SNEGSKA (reference sequence). CDR3 size: 11 residues. CDR3 nucleotide sequence: TGCAGTGGACTTGCATACAATGAGCAGTTCTTC. Residues: CSGLAYNEQFF.

J is TRBJ2-6 and V is TRBV19, with D hard to call. The CDR3 runs to 12 residues. Trimming left V 8 bases short and J 4 bases short, with 6 bases between. Germline V gives CDR1 LNHDA, CDR2 SQIVND (reference sequence). CDR3 residues: CASRSGANVLTF. CDR3 nucleotides: TGTGCCAGTCGGTCGGGGGCCAACGTCCTGACTTTC.

J is TRBJ2-7 and V is TRBV19; D may correspond to TRBD1 or TRBD2 (5 bases each). CDR3 length: 15 amino acids. Germline V CDR1 and CDR2: LNHDA, SQIVND (reference sequence). V lost 7 bases and J lost 1, with 17 bases in between. CDR3 region: CASTQRLWGSYEQYF. In DNA, the CDR3 is TGTGCCAGTACCCAACGCCTCTGGGGGTCCTACGAGCAGTACTTC.

The rearrangement links TRBV29-1 to TRBJ2-1, with 9 nucleotides matching TRBD1. V was pared by 2 bases and J by 5 bases, with 7 bases of the junction left unmatched. Germline CDR1 SQVTM, CDR2 ANQGSEA. The CDR3 contains 15 residues. CDR3 coding DNA: TGCAGCGTTGAAAACCGGGACAGGGACCACAATGAGCAGTTCTTC. Translating it yields CSVENRDRDHNEQFF.

The genes are TRBV29-1 and TRBJ2-2, with unresolved D. With 5 bases removed from V and 0 bases from J, the gap between germline ends came to 10 bases. CDR1 is SQVTM, CDR2 ANQGSEA, per germline. The CDR3 is 14 residues long. The CDR3 spells CSVLFSTNTGELFF. The CDR3 coding sequence is TGCAGCGTTCTTTTTTCTACGAACACCGGGGAGCTGTTTTTT.

The chain combines TRBV5-4 with TRBJ2-1, with D unresolved. This CDR3 is 15 amino acids long. The V and J ends lost 2 bases and 4 bases respectively, with 13 bases between them. Germline V gene sequence: CDR1 SGHNT, CDR2 YYREEE (reference sequence). CDR3 bases: TGTGCCAGCAGCTTTTGGCCTAGTCAGTACAATGAGCAGTTCTTC. Translated: CASSFWPSQYNEQFF.

The V call is TRBV29-1, the J call TRBJ2-1; 7 positions agree with TRBD2. With V trimmed by 2 bases and J by 2 bases, 9 bases remained unmatched. The germline gives CDR1 SQVTM, CDR2 ANQGSEA. The CDR3 is 16 residues long. The CDR3 reads CSVELAESAAYNEQFF. Here the CDR3 DNA reads TGCAGCGTTGAACTAGCGGAAAGCGCGGCCTACAATGAGCAGTTCTTC.

The J gene is TRBJ2-2, the V gene TRBV5-6; 7 bases match TRBD1. CDR3 size: 15 residues. V lost 3 bases and J lost 7; bases outside the gene matches: 9. Germline CDR1 SGHDT, CDR2 YYEEEE. This CDR3 is CASSSRGGAVGELFF. Written as DNA, the CDR3 is TGTGCCAGCAGCTCTAGAGGGGGCGCCGTCGGGGAGCTGTTTTTT.

This chain links TRBV15 with TRBJ2-1; tentative D call: TRBD1 (6 bases). The germline V gene has CDR1 LNHNV and CDR2 YYDKDF (reference sequence). V was pared by 0 bases and J by 9 bases, with 21 bases between. This CDR3 spans 17 amino acids. CDR3 DNA: TGTGCCACCAGCAGAGATCAAGGTCGAACAGGGCATGTTGAGCAGTTCTTC. Protein: CATSRDQGRTGHVEQFF.

The chain links TRBV6-7 to TRBJ2-3; 7 bases agree with TRBD2. TRBV6-7 is treated as an ORF (open reading frame) with a function not yet certain. The J segment lost 2 bases and the V segment lost 2 bases, leaving 4 bases of the junction unmatched. The CDR3 extends over 15 amino acids. CDR3 in DNA: TGTGCCAGCAGTTACGCTAGCGGAATCACAGATACGCAGTATTTT. Its translation: CASSYASGITDTQYF.

The chain carries TRBV5-1 and TRBJ2-1; tentatively, D is TRBD1 (5 bases). The CDR3 sequence is 13 residues long. Germline-derived CDR1 and CDR2 are SGHRS and YFSETQ. The V end was cut by 6 bases, the J end by 4 bases, with 11 bases between. The DNA for the CDR3 is TGCGCCAGCATTGGGGCAGGGTACAATGAGCAGTTCTTC. Translating it yields CASIGAGYNEQFF. The variable domain in full, completed from reference TRBV5-1 and TRBJ2-1, reads KAGVTQTPRYLIKTRGQQVTLSCSPISGHRSVSWYQQTPGQGLQFLFEYFSETQRNKGNFPGRFSGRQFSNSRSEMNVSTLELGDSALYLCASIGAGYNEQFFGPGTRLTVL.

The genes are TRBV27 and TRBJ2-1; 7 nucleotides agree with TRBD2. Germline V gives CDR1 MNHEY, CDR2 SMNVEV (reference sequence). The junction had 13 bases not matched to a gene; V was cut back by 8 bases and J by 6 bases. This CDR3 contains 15 residues. CDR3 coding DNA: TGTGCCAGCTTACCCTGGGAGGGCGCCTCCAATGAGCAGTTCTTC. It encodes CASLPWEGASNEQFF.